This T cell receptor beta chain comes out of a study of PD-L1 blockade in urothelial cancer (dated by TCRdb to 2016 to 2017). With respect to the entire study: Every patient began therapy in 2014 and was given atezolizumab 1,200 mg intravenously every 3 weeks. About 90% of the roughly 30 patients were identified as males with urothelial cancer of bladder origin, and a prior smoking history was reported by 18 of 29 patients. An ECOG performance status of 0 or 1 was recorded for the patients, and 0 to 3 prior chemotherapy regimens had been received by the patients. Blood samples were analyzed at two time points: 3 weeks after treatment start (second dose) and 6 weeks after treatment start. Blood samples yielded a median of 141,255 T cells and more than 80,000 unique TCRs, with median clonality 0.080. Somatic, immune and clinical correlates of response to PD-L1 blockade with atezolizumab in urothelial cancer were the focus of an exploratory multi-omic analysis. Pretreatment tumor samples, along with matched peripheral blood collected serially before and after atezolizumab treatment, underwent TCR sequencing. Progression-free survival longer than 6 months counted as durable clinical benefit, and TCR features were additionally tested against both progression-free and overall survival. In the same patients, pretreatment tumors underwent whole exome sequencing and RNA sequencing in addition to TCR sequencing. About 10 patients achieved durable clinical benefit and approximately 19 did not. Pretreatment blood TCR-seq was available for twenty-nine patients, at least one posttreatment blood collection was obtained for about 24 patients, and tumor TCR-seq was available for about 24 patients.

The meaning of the sample's time point label: peripheral blood 6 weeks after treatment start. A total of approximately 27 patients with locally advanced or metastatic urothelial carcinoma, treated at Memorial Sloan Kettering on a trial protocol, made up the cohort. Peripheral blood mononuclear cells were collected pretreatment and during treatment, with between 1 and 8 total time points per patient. The Qiagen DNeasy Blood extraction kit was used to purify genomic DNA from total PBMCs and tumor samples. PBMCs were collected pretreatment and during treatment and were isolated and stored as previously described. What the research found in general, with its limitations: Small sample size (n ≈ 30) and many exploratory analyses mean the results are intended to be hypothesis-generating. A pretreatment peripheral blood TCR clonality below the median was linked to improved progression-free and overall survival. Greater expansion of tumor-associated TCR clones in peripheral blood 3 weeks after the start of treatment was observed in patients with durable benefit (n of about 22, p = 0.022).

This clone was observed a single time. Its antigen is not yet known. No qualities accompany the bases; no much larger clone lies one base away. To estimate absolute template abundance from read counts, synthetic TCR analog templates were spiked into each PCR. TCRbeta CDR3 regions were amplified from genomic DNA with bias-controlled V and J gene primers using the immunoSEQ assay. Rearranged TCRbeta segments were sequenced at approximately 20X coverage. Under the source paper's analysis protocol: Clustering was used to correct sequencing errors, and CDR3s were annotated against IMGT so that V, D and J genes could be assigned. Only productive TCRbeta rearrangements were used in downstream analyses, excluding out-of-frame or stop-codon sequences. Clonality was computed as one minus Shannon entropy normalized by the log of the number of unique productive sequences. Fisher's exact test with Benjamini-Hochberg correction, at a threshold of adjusted p below 0.01, was used to find clones that differed between time points or between blood and tumor. TCRdb re-hosts the immuneACCESS table, in-frame sequences only. Its copies lack some clones; in the studies checked, an unresolved V gene accounts for under half of them, and the cause for the rest is not known. That table gives V, J and clone size, and the DNA gave D and trimming. The sample profile shows about 46,000 clones; about 85% of them were found once. The ten largest clones take up approximately 1.8% of the sample.

Trimming takes 7 bases from V and 5 bases from J, and the germline ends sit 16 bases apart. As encoded in the germline V gene, CDR1 is SGDLS while CDR2 is YYNGEE. CDR3 length: 14 amino acids, cysteine to phenylalanine. Just the 42-base CDR3 DNA is kept, in frame starting at base 1. This chain is built from TRBV9 and TRBJ2-1; TRBD1 is a possible D gene, resting on 5 matching bases. The TCR was taken from a man aged 50 or older with urothelial cancer. The sequences come from PBMCs, collected around atezolizumab (anti-PD-L1) treatment. The CDR3 protein: CASGTPRVDNEQFF. The nucleotides are TGTGCCAGCGGAACCCCCAGGGTCGACAATGAGCAGTTCTTC.